This TCR beta chain was documented in a study of blood T cell repertoires in COVID-19. Overall study context: The study drew acute and convalescent COVID-19 samples from the United States, Italy and Spain. In each case, the material was cDNA or gDNA derived from T cells, B-cell-depleted T cells, or PBMCs.

As processed by the authors: It was from reference gene primer amplification that nucleated cell counts were estimated. Profiled with immunoSEQ multiplex PCR; TCRdb holds only in-frame clones, not every one. V and J calls and clone size are given by that table; D and trimming were obtained from the DNA. The repertoire holds tens of thousands of clones, with around nine tenths as singletons. The CDR3 spans 15 residues. The ends lost 5 bases at V and 7 bases at J; junction bases unmatched: 7. Germline CDR1 is LGHDT and CDR2 is YNNKEL (reference sequence). The TCR originated in a woman in her 70s with acute or convalescent COVID-19. Source material: peripheral blood. The J gene is TRBJ1-6, the V gene TRBV3-1 (or the pseudogene TRBV3-2); 8 bases fit TRBD1. CDR3 in amino acids: CASSVTRQGNSPLHF. The CDR3 nucleotides are TGTGCCAGCAGCGTAACCCGACAGGGGAATTCACCCCTCCACTTT.